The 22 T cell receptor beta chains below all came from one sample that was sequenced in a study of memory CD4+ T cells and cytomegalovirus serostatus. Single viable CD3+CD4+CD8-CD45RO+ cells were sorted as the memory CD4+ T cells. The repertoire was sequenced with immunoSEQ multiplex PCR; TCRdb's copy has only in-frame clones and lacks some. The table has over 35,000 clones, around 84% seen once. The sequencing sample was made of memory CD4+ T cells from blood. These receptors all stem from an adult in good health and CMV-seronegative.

The CDR3 nucleotides are TGTGCCAGCAGCGAGGAGGTCCAAGGGGAAAAACTGTTTTTT. It yields the protein CASSEEVQGEKLFF. The chain combines TRBV7-9 with TRBJ1-4; no definite D call. Germline V CDR1 and CDR2: SEHNR, FQNEAQ (reference sequence). This CDR3 has 14 residues. Between the trimmed V and J ends, which lost 5 bases and 8 bases, there was a span of 15 bases. The full variable domain, its missing parts supplied by reference TRBV7-9 and TRBJ1-4, is DTGVSQNPRHKITKRGQNVTFRCDPISEHNRLYWYRQTLGQGPEFLTYFQNEAQLEKSRLLSDRFSAERPKGSFSTLEIQRTEQGDSAMYLCASSEEVQGEKLFFGSGTQLSVL.

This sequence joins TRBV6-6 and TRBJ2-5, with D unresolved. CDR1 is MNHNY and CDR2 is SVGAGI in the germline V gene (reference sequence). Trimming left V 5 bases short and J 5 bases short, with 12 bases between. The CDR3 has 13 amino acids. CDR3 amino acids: CASSPFNGETQYF. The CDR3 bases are TGTGCCAGCAGTCCCTTCAATGGGGAGACCCAGTACTTC.

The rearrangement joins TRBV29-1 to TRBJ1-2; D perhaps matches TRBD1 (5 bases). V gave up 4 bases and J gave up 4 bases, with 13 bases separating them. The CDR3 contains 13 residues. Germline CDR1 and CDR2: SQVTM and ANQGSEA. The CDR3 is CSVVNDRLYGYTF. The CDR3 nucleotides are TGCAGCGTTGTAAATGACAGACTCTATGGCTACACCTTC.

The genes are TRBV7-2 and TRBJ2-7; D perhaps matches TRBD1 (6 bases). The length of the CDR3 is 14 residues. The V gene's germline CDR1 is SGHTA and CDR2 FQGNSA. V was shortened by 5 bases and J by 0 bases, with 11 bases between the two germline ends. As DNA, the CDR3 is TGTGCCAGCAGCAACTTGGACAGCTCCTACGAGCAGTACTTC. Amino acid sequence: CASSNLDSSYEQYF. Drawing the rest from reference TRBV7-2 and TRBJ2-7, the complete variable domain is GAGVSQSPSNKVTEKGKDVELRCDPISGHTALYWYRQSLGQGLEFLIYFQGNSAPDKSGLPSDRFSAERTGGSVSTLTIQRTQQEDSAVYLCASSNLDSSYEQYFGPGTRLTVT.

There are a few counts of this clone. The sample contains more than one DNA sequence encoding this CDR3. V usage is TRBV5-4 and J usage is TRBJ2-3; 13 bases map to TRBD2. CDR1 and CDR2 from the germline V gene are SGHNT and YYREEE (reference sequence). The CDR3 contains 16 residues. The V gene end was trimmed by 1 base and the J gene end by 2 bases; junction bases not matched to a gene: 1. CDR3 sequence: CASSLTSGGATDTQYF. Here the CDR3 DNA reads TGTGCCAGCAGCTTGACTAGCGGGGGGGCCACAGATACGCAGTATTTT.

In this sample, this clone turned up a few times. The DNA of the CDR3 is TGTGCCAGCAGTAGAGACCCGGGGAACACTGAAGCTTTCTTT. Protein product: CASSRDPGNTEAFF. The V gene is TRBV6-5, the J gene TRBJ1-1; D uncertain. The germline gives CDR1 MNHEY, CDR2 SVGAGI. The CDR3 loop spans 14 amino acids. The ends were cut back, 5 bases at V and 1 base at J, with 11 bases in the middle.

Here the CDR3 DNA reads TGTGCCAGCAGCTTAGAGGGACTGCTCTACGAGCAGTACTTC. This encodes CASSLEGLLYEQYF. This chain links TRBV7-9 with TRBJ2-7; TRBD2 might be the D (6 bases). Germline V gene sequence: CDR1 SEHNR, CDR2 FQNEAQ (reference sequence). CDR3 length: 14 amino acids. Trimming shortened V by 1 base and J by 3 bases, and 10 bases separated the two germline ends.

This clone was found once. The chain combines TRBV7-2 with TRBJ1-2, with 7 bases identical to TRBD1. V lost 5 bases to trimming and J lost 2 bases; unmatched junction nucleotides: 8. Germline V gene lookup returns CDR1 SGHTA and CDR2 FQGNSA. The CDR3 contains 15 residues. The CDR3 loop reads CASSLRQGANYGYTF. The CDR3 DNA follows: TGTGCCAGCAGCCTCCGACAGGGAGCCAACTATGGCTACACCTTC.

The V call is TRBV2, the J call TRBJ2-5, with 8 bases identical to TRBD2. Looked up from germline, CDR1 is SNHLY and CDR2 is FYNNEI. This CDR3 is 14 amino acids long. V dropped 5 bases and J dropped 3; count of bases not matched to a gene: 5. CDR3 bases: TGTGCCAGCAGTCCGGGGGGGGTTGAAGAGACCCAGTACTTC. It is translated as CASSPGGVEETQYF.

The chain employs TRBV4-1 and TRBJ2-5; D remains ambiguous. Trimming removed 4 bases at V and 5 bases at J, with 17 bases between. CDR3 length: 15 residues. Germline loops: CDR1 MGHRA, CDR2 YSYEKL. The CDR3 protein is CASSRETPSRETQYF. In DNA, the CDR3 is TGCGCCAGCAGCCGAGAGACGCCTAGTAGGGAGACCCAGTACTTC.

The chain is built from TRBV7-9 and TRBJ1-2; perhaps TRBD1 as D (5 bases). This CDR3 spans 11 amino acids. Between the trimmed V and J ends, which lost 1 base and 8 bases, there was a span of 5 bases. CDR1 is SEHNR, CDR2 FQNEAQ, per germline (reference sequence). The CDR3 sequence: CASSLDRGYTF. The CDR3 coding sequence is TGTGCCAGCAGCTTAGACAGGGGCTACACCTTC.

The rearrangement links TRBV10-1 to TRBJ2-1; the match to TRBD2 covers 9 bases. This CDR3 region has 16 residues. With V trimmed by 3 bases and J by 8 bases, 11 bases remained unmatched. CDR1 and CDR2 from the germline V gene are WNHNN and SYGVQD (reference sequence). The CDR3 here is CASSDLRGGGFDEQFF. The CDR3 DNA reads TGCGCCAGCAGTGACTTACGCGGGGGGGGTTTCGATGAGCAGTTCTTC.

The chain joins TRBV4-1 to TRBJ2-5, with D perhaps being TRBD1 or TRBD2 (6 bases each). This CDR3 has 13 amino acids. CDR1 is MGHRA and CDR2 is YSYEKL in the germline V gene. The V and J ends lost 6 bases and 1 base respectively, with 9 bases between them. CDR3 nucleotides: TGCGCCAGCAGACGGGGGCCCCAAGAGACCCAGTACTTC. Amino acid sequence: CASRRGPQETQYF.

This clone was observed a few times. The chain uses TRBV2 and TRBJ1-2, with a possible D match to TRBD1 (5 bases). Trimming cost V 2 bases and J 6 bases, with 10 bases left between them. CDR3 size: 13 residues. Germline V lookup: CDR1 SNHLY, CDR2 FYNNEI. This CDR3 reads CASSELAGNGYTF. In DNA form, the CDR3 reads TGTGCCAGCAGTGAACTGGCAGGGAATGGCTACACCTTC. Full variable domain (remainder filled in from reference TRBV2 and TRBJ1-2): EPEVTQTPSHQVTQMGQEVILRCVPISNHLYFYWYRQILGQKVEFLVSFYNNEISEKSEIFDDQFSVERPDGSNFTLKIRSTKLEDSAMYFCASSELAGNGYTFGSGTRLTVV.

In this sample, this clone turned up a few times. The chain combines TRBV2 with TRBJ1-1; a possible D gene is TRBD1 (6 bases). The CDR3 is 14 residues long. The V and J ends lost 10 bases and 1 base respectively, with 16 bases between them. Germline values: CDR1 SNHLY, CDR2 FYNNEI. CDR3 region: CATSERGGNTEAFF. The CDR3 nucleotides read TGTGCCACCTCCGAGAGGGGGGGGAACACTGAAGCTTTCTTT. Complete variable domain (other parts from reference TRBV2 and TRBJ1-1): EPEVTQTPSHQVTQMGQEVILRCVPISNHLYFYWYRQILGQKVEFLVSFYNNEISEKSEIFDDQFSVERPDGSNFTLKIRSTKLEDSAMYFCATSERGGNTEAFFGQGTRLTVV.

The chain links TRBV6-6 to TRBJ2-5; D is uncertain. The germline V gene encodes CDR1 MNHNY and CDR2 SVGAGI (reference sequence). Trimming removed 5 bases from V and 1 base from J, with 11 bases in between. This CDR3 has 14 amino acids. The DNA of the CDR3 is TGTGCCAGCAGTCAGTTATGGGTCCAAGAGACCCAGTACTTC. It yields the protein CASSQLWVQETQYF.

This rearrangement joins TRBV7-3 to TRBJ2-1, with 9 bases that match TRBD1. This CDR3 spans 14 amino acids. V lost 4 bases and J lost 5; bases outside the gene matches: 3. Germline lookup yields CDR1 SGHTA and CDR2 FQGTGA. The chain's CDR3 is CASSYRGQNNEQFF. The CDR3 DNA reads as TGTGCCAGCAGCTACAGGGGGCAGAACAATGAGCAGTTCTTC. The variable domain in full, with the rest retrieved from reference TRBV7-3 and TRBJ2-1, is GAGVSQTPSNKVTEKGKYVELRCDPISGHTALYWYRQSLGQGPEFLIYFQGTGAADDSGLPNDRFFAVRPEGSVSTLKIQRTERGDSAVYLCASSYRGQNNEQFFGPGTRLTVL.

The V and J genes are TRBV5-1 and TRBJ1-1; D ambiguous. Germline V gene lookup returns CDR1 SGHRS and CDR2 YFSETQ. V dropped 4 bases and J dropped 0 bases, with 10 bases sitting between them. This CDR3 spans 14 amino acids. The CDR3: CASSQQRMNTEAFF. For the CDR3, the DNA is TGCGCCAGCAGCCAACAAAGGATGAACACTGAAGCTTTCTTT.

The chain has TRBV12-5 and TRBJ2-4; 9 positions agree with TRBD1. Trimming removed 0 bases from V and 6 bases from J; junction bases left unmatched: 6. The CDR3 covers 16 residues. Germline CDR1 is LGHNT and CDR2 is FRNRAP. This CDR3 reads CASGLVLTGGLNIQYF. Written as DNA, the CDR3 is TGTGCTAGTGGTTTGGTATTGACAGGGGGATTAAACATTCAGTACTTC.

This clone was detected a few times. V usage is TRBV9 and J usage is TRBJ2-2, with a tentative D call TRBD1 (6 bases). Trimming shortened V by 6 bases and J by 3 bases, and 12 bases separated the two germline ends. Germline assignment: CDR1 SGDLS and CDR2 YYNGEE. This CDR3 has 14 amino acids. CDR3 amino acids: CASTRQADTGELFF. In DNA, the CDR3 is TGTGCCAGCACCCGACAGGCCGACACCGGGGAGCTGTTTTTT.

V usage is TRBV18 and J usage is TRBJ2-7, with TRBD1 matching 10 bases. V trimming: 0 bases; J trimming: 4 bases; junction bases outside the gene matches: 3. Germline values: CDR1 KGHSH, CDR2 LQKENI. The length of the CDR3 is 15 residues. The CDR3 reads CASSPPGQGTYEQYF. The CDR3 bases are TGTGCCAGCTCACCACCGGGACAGGGGACATACGAGCAGTACTTC. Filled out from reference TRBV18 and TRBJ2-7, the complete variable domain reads NAGVMQNPRHLVRRRGQEARLRCSPMKGHSHVYWYRQLPEEGLKFMVYLQKENIIDESGMPKERFSAEFPKEGPSILRIQQVVRGDSAAYFCASSPPGQGTYEQYFGPGTRLTVT.

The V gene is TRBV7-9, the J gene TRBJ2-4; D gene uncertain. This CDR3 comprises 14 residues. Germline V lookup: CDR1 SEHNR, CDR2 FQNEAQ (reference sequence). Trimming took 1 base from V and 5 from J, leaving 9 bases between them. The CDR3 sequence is CASSLDGLENIQYF. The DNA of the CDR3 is TGTGCCAGCAGCTTAGACGGCCTCGAAAACATTCAGTACTTC.